This TCR beta chain was sequenced in a study of tumor-infiltrating lymphocytes in localized non-small cell lung cancer. Findings and limits, study-wide: No link was found between tumor T-cell fraction and recurrence-free survival.

TCRdb's copy holds only in-frame clones and misses some; the assay was immunoSEQ multiplex PCR. The sample has roughly 11,000 clones, 84% seen once; the top ten hold approximately 8.4%. The CDR3 is 13 amino acids. The V gene's germline CDR1 is SGHTA and CDR2 FQGTGA. The V gene lost 5 bases and the J gene lost 1 base, with 6 bases spanning the gap. About this clone: Its target is unknown.

Source material: lung tumor tissue. The chain employs TRBV7-3 and TRBJ1-5; no clear D. The clonotype comes from a human donor with non-small cell lung cancer. CDR3 in amino acids: CASSLTSNQPQHF. The CDR3 DNA is TGTGCCAGCAGCCTGACAAGCAATCAGCCCCAGCATTTT.